This TCR beta chain was captured by sequencing in a study of regulatory T cells in long-lasting Graves disease. Study-level background: To qualify as persistent, Graves' disease required over 5 years of antithyroid drugs with positive TSH receptor antibodies. Findings and limits, study-wide: The study found TRBV28, TRBJ1-2 and TRBJ2-5 favored in persistent disease. Patients with persistent disease shared 2,741 public clonotypes, outpacing the approximately 970 shared by new patients.

This clonotype was seen a handful of times. Antigen unknown. The authors built TCR beta libraries using iRepertoire HTBI primers and Arm-PCR of CDR3 regions. Original handling: Identification of gene segments yielded approximately 62 TRBV and 13 to 15 TRBJ across samples. TCRdb re-analysed the multiplex PCR reads in MiXCR, keeping a single row per CDR3 protein. These V and J calls derive from TCRdb rather than the authors' analysis. Seen here are some 340,000 distinct CDR3 sequences, roughly 25% observed once, and the top ten hold 28%. The V end was cut by 6 bases, the J end by 4 bases, with 9 bases between. Germline assignment: CDR1 MNHEY and CDR2 SVGEGT. CDR3 size: 13 residues. Documented time point: persistent/refractory GD, antithyroid drugs over 5 years with positive TRAb. PBMC RNA served as the TCR library source.

The V and J genes are TRBV6-2 or TRBV6-3 and TRBJ1-4; D is unresolved. The source material was peripheral blood mononuclear cells (PBMCs), sampled when the disease was refractory, from a patient treated with antithyroid drugs. This TCR came from a woman aged 40 to 55 with Graves disease. CDR3 protein: CASSSHHNEKLFF. Here the CDR3 DNA reads TGTGCCAGCAGCTCACACCATAATGAAAAACTGTTTTTT.